This T cell receptor beta chain was recorded in a study of cytomegalovirus exposure and HLA in healthy donors (dated by TCRdb to about 2017). Regarding the study in general: In an earlier analysis of 550 to 750 of the donors, around 290 Gb of sequence data and 117 million unique TCR beta sequences from about 190 million T cells were reported. An early release that covered about 640 HLA-typed donors contained approximately 300 gigabases of sequencing data and about 84 million unique TCR sequences. Of the roughly 390 genotyped donors, 75% to 85% were placed in the genetic ancestry cluster associated with self-reported Caucasian donors. The aim of the study was to test whether cataloging public T cell receptors could identify signatures of past pathogen exposure. Using immunosequencing, the study profiled T cell repertoires from about 610 subjects and related those repertoires to cytomegalovirus serostatus. In addition to the first cohort of several hundred subjects, a separate validation cohort of 120 different subjects was used. High-throughput TCR immunosequencing, statistical association of individual TCRs with disease status, and machine learning were combined to predict cytomegalovirus infection status. In a later analysis, previously published TCR beta repertoires from 666 donors were re-analyzed and high-resolution HLA genotyping was added so that TCR occurrence patterns could be studied. In the later analysis, no new phenotypic data were used to find candidate immune exposures; instead, reliance was placed on TCR beta sequences and their occurrence across donors. To decide whether each TCR beta V gene segment behaved as functional or pseudogenic, an earlier analysis of some 600 of the donors relied on high-throughput TCR beta sequencing. Alongside the repertoire data, information on donor age, sex, ethnicity and CMV serostatus was compiled. In a later genetic analysis, genome-wide SNP genotypes for about 55% of the roughly 700 donors were used, and that subset was treated as a discovery cohort. All discovery cohort repertoires had been generated using a single sequencing platform. Both class I and class II loci were covered by HLA typing, at four-digit resolution. The number of donors typed differed by locus, with roughly 629-640 for A, B, C, DRB1 and DQB1, roughly 520 for DQA1, 600 to 610 for DPA1, and some 440 for DPB1. Because of strong linkage in the cohort, five DR-DQ haplotypes were treated as single units for association and clustering. Across about 380 genotyped donors of the cohort, an average of roughly 250,000 unique TCR beta nucleotide sequences per donor were sequenced, and 15% to 20% of those sequences were non-productive.

Points the paper makes about the study in general: Some IMGT-functional V segments, including TRBV6-2 and TRBV6-3, could not be told apart with the 87-base-pair reads, so those segments were excluded. Immune exposure information for the cohort was limited to CMV serostatus. Only TCR beta chains were sequenced in this cohort, and the absence of alpha or paired-chain data limited detectable features. Because some donors lacked HLA typing at each locus, the association tests relied only on the typed subset. In a later analysis, TCR association rates were found to vary across HLA loci, with the most associated TCRs seen for DRB1 alleles and the fewest for HLA-C alleles. The study listed 164 TCR beta chains as associated with cytomegalovirus. In a later genetic analysis, fewer N-insertions in productive TCRs were reported among donors in an Asian-associated ancestry cluster than the approximately 670-donor mean. In a later genetic analysis, a missense DCLRE1C variant was associated with V-gene and J-gene trimming of TCR beta chains, and the association was replicated in an independent cohort. A cluster of highly shared sequence variants was judged likely to be a technical artifact of the sequencing pipeline. A further reported finding was that TCR beta sequences accurately predicted the HLA-A and HLA-B alleles for most subjects in the first cohort. In a later analysis, 15,000 to 20,000 TCR beta sequences were associated with specific HLA alleles at a false discovery rate of 0.05. Because counts were too low, seventeen rarely observed V segments, including chromosome 9 orphons, were excluded from the earlier analysis of some 540 of the donors. Most TCR sequences were observed very rarely across donors, whereas some public TCRs were present in many individuals. A later analysis reported that several top co-occurrence clusters appeared linked to parvovirus B19, influenza, CMV and Epstein-Barr virus. Broadly in line with IMGT annotations, most TCR beta V segments showed up in productive rearrangements about 87% or about 30% of the time in an earlier analysis of under 700 of the donors. Presence/absence analyses assumed roughly uniform sequencing depth across donors, an assumption that may not hold. When HLA alleles, especially DR and DQ, strongly co-occurred, attributing TCR associations to individual alleles was difficult. The authors suggested that the approach could potentially be extended to other disease states and immunological phenotypes. In a later analysis, HLA-associated TCR beta chains were found to be more clonally expanded and to have lower generation probabilities than equally common non-associated chains. In vitro tests confirmed that a few of the cytomegalovirus-associated TCR beta chains recognize cytomegalovirus antigens. Correlated functional status among segregating V segments might be attributable to linkage disequilibrium, but an unknown experimental factor could not be ruled out. In both the original and validation cohorts, the classifier was reported to diagnose cytomegalovirus status with high specificity and sensitivity. A later analysis found that most CMV-associated TCR beta chains appeared HLA-restricted, with HLA associations seemingly driven largely by CMV exposure.

In total, roughly 710 healthy bone marrow donors made up the cohort. All cohort members were sampled while nominally healthy, although unrecorded immune exposures were likely present. The donor tested CMV seronegative, placing the donor among the 350 to 400 seronegative members of the cohort. Each donor provided a peripheral blood sample, and peripheral blood mononuclear cells were used for TCR beta sequencing. The Qiagen DNeasy Blood Extraction Kit was used to extract genomic DNA from the blood cell samples. A few counts support this clone. The antigen it recognizes is unknown. The record has no base qualities; no much larger clone is one base away. CDR1 SGHRS and CDR2 YFSETQ were looked up in the germline V gene. Deletion took 6 bases off V and 8 bases off J, with a span of 11 bases between the germline ends. The CDR3 sequence holds 12 residues, the cysteine and phenylalanine included. Only CDR3 DNA remains: 36 bases, in frame from the first base.

Libraries were constructed by the immunoSEQ multiplex PCR assay. For the multiplex PCR, a mixture combining 60 forward primers for TCR Vbeta segments and 13 reverse primers for TCR Jbeta segments was used. The CDR3 region of rearranged TCR beta genes was amplified from genomic DNA with a multiplex PCR assay. The amplified TCR beta libraries were sequenced on the Illumina HiSeq System as 87-base-pair reads. Per the original workflow: A later analysis tallied around 87 million unique TCR beta chains across the 660 or so repertoires, and around 10 million of those chains were shared by two or more donors. Raw reads were error-corrected and collapsed into unique sequences by a nearest-neighbor algorithm in which closely related sequences were merged to remove PCR and sequencing errors. To assign V, D and J gene segments, CDR3 sequences were aligned to IMGT reference sequences. For a sequence to be retained, a match of at least six nucleotides to both a V gene segment and a J gene segment was required. A rearrangement was called productive if the CDR3 had no stop codons and remained in frame with V and J, and every other rearrangement was called non-productive. CDR3 was defined by IMGT convention, running from the second conserved V-encoded cysteine to the conserved J-encoded phenylalanine. The earlier analysis of some 580 of the donors excluded any sequence lacking an unambiguous match to a single V gene segment. In an earlier analysis of several hundred of the donors, a V segment was called functional when productive rearrangements were above 56.7%, and segregating when the standard deviation between donors exceeded 5%. A statistical classification framework was built for diagnosing cytomegalovirus status from the catalog of TCR beta chain sequences. V and J gene assignment, in a later analysis, came from comparing TCR nucleotide sequences with IMGT/GENE-DB human TR gene sequences. The TCRdist pipeline was used in a later analysis to assign CDR3 sequences and most-parsimonious VDJ recombination scenarios. In a later analysis, every TCR beta chain was defined by the combination of its CDR3 amino acid sequence and its V-gene family, and reads without a unique V-gene family were dropped. A later analysis removed several hundred highly shared, low-generation-probability nucleotide sequences to deal with suspected cross-contamination and a sequencing artifact. A later analysis calculated a clonal expansion index for each public chain from normalized within-repertoire ranks of inferred template counts. A later analysis computed generation probabilities with a VDJ recombination model fitted to out-of-frame rearrangements, and checked the results against IGoR. A later analysis scored TCR-TCR, TCR-HLA and TCR-CMV co-occurrence with hypergeometric tests, applying a repertoire-size bias correction to TCR pairs. To estimate false discovery rates, a later analysis permuted the HLA or CMV assignments 20 times. A later analysis grouped co-occurring TCRs with DBSCAN, adding TCRdist sequence similarity when clustering within HLA-allele-positive subsets. Co-occurrence clustering excluded repertoires with fewer than 30,000 or more than 120,000 public chains, plus five with anomalous nucleotide sharing. TCRdb took over this immuneACCESS table, retaining in-frame rearrangements with V and J assigned. Such tables are incomplete; in checked studies, under half of the missing clones stem from an unresolved V gene, and the remainder is unexplained. V and J calls and clone size are copied from that table; D and trimming were computed from the DNA. The sample includes fewer than 250,000 clones, with approximately 80% observed a single time. Of the sample, 0.2% to 0.25% falls within the top ten clones.

The chain is encoded by TRBV5-1 joined to TRBJ1-4; TRBD1 is possibly the D segment (5 matching bases). This receptor was obtained from a girl aged 2-10 years in good health and CMV-seronegative. The sample taken for sequencing was PBMCs. The CDR3 reads as follows: CASNGGGEKLFF. The DNA reads as follows: TGCGCCAGCAATGGGGGAGGCGAAAAACTGTTTTTT.